Sequencing of this T cell receptor beta chain was carried out in a study of T cells after posttransplantation cyclophosphamide. Cells defined as naive were viable CD3+CD4+ or CD3+CD8+ and CCR7+CD45RA+CD45RO-CD95-CD27+CD28+. Trimming took off 0 bases at V and 10 bases at J, with 19 bases between the two ends. The CDR3 contains 15 residues. Germline CDR1 is SGDLS and CDR2 is YYNGEE. Repertoires were generated with immunoSEQ multiplex PCR, while TCRdb's copy carries only in-frame clones and drops some. The data show approximately 28,000 clones, around 90% seen once. This clonotype was obtained from a woman between 55 and 75 years old in good health, CMV-negative, and a related stem cell transplant donor. This chain connects TRBV9 to TRBJ1-1; unclear D gene. Sequenced sample: naive CD4+ T cells sorted from PBMCs. The CDR3 is CASSVGGGRNIAAFF. The CDR3 DNA sequence: TGTGCCAGCAGCGTAGGTGGCGGTAGGAACATAGCAGCTTTCTTT.